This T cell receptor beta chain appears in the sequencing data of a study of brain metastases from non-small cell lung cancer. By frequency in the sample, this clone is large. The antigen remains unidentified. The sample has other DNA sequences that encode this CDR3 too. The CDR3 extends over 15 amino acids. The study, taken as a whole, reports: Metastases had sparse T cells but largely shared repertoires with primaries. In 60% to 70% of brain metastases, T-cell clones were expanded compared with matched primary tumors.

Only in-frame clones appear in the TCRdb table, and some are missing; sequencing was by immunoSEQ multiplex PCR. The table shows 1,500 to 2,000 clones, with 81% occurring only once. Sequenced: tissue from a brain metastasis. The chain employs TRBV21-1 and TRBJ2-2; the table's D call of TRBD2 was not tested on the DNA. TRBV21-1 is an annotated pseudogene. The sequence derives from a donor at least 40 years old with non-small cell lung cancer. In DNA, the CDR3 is TGTGCCAGCAGCAAAGTTCGGGAGGCCACCGGGGAGCTGTTTTTT. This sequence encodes CASSKVREATGELFF.